Following are 2 T cell receptor beta chains from one sample sequenced in a study of identical twins. TCRdb used MiXCR to reprocess the 5' RACE reads, holding one entry per CDR3 protein. The sample shows some 460,000 distinct CDR3 sequences, approximately 15% of them seen only once. This sample was shared with a second study, whose subject was yellow fever vaccine responses in identical twins.

The sequenced sample consisted of CD4+ T cells sorted from blood. The receptors were gathered from a woman younger than 30 in good health.

The genes are TRBV27 and TRBJ1-5; a possible D gene is TRBD1 (5 bases). The germline gives CDR1 MNHEY, CDR2 SMNVEV (reference sequence). CDR3 size: 15 residues. V shed 3 bases and J shed 5 bases, with 14 bases lying between them. CDR3 DNA sequence: TGTGCCAGCAGTTTGGGGCAGGGTCGGGATCAGCCCCAGCATTTT. Residues: CASSLGQGRDQPQHF.

This clonotype appeared a few times. The J gene is TRBJ1-2, the V gene TRBV20-1, with D tentatively TRBD1 (6 bases). CDR1 DFQATT and CDR2 SNEGSKA come from the germline V gene (reference sequence). The CDR3 has 13 amino acids. V gave up 3 bases and J gave up 5 bases, with 13 bases separating them. CDR3 DNA: TGCAGTGCTAGGACCGCAGGGGCATATGGCTACACCTTC. Its translation is CSARTAGAYGYTF.